These 32 T cell receptor beta chains were all obtained from the same sample, sequenced in a study of CD4 and CD8 cells across lung adenocarcinoma regions. TCRdb re-called the PCR reads through MiXCR, storing one row per CDR3 protein. The repertoire holds thousands of distinct CDR3 sequences, with roughly 40% as singletons. Sequenced material: CD4+ T cells from the margin of a lung tumor. These receptors were taken from a male donor with lung adenocarcinoma. The CD4 and CD8 labels of this study may be unreliable.

The chain recombines TRBV24-1 with TRBJ2-3; 7 nucleotides align to TRBD1. The CDR3 contains 15 residues. Germline lookup yields CDR1 KGHDR and CDR2 SFDVKD. Losses at the gene ends were 3 bases for V and 5 bases for J; bases not matched to a gene: 7. The CDR3 protein is CATSDSYRGQDTQYF. As DNA, the CDR3 is TGTGCCACCAGTGATAGCTACAGGGGCCAAGATACGCAGTATTTT.

For this clonotype: The junction and the germline gene differ at one end; a read error may be behind it. The chain carries TRBV6-1 and TRBJ2-3; a weak D match, TRBD2 (5 bases). The CDR3 loop spans 15 amino acids. The germline CDR1 and CDR2 sequences are MNHNS and SASEGT. For the CDR3, the DNA is TGTGCCAGCAGCGTCAATAGCGTGAGCACTGATGCGCAGTATTTC. This translates into CASSVNSVSTDAQYF.

Comments on this clonotype: This clone may be a read error of a much larger clone one base away. V usage is TRBV6-5 and J usage is TRBJ2-2; 11 nucleotides line up with TRBD2. Trimming took 2 bases from V and 10 from J; bases not matched to a gene: 9. Germline V gene sequence: CDR1 MNHEY, CDR2 SVGAGI. CDR3 length: 16 residues. Written as DNA, the CDR3 is TGTGCCAGCAGTTACAGGACTAGCGGGCGGAGGCTGGAGCTGTTTTTT. It specifies CASSYRTSGRRLELFF.

The rearrangement joins TRBV7-2 to TRBJ2-1; D call uncertain. Gene TRBJ2-5 matches the end of the DNA better, so the J call may be wrong. CDR1 and CDR2 (germline): SGHTA, FQGNSA. The CDR3 covers 14 residues. The CDR3 loop reads CASSLTRDVETQYF. CDR3 bases: TGTGCCAGCAGCTTAACCAGAGACGTTGAGACCCAGTACTTC.

V and J are TRBV20-1 and TRBJ2-1; tentatively, D is TRBD1 (5 bases). The germline V gene has CDR1 DFQATT and CDR2 SNEGSKA (reference sequence). This CDR3 comprises 16 residues. V gave up 1 base and J gave up 6 bases, with 19 bases separating them. The CDR3 here is CSARVKAGIASNEQFF. CDR3 in DNA: TGCAGTGCTAGAGTTAAGGCAGGGATCGCCTCCAATGAGCAGTTCTTC.

Only a few counts were recorded for this clonotype. The chain recombines TRBV7-2 with TRBJ2-5; D is undetermined. Trimming removed 3 bases at V and 4 bases at J, with 12 bases between. The CDR3 covers 14 residues. The germline CDR1 and CDR2 sequences are SGHTA and FQGNSA. The CDR3 protein is CASSFAQGPETQYF. In nucleotides, the CDR3 is TGTGCCAGCAGCTTCGCCCAAGGGCCAGAGACCCAGTACTTC.

By proportion, this clonotype is medium-sized. This chain uses TRBV6-1 with TRBJ1-2; tentative D call: TRBD1 (6 bases). V lost 7 bases and J lost 3, with 21 bases in between. Per the germline V gene, CDR1 is MNHNS and CDR2 is SASEGT. The CDR3 covers 16 residues. As DNA, the CDR3 is TGTGCCAGCACCCTCAACCAAGGGGGTTGGTACTATGGCTACACCTTC. It specifies CASTLNQGGWYYGYTF.

As for this clonotype: Compared with germline, one end of the junction differs, possibly owing to a read error. V gene TRBV6-1 combines with J gene TRBJ2-5, with 8 bases lining up with TRBD1. Germline-derived CDR1 and CDR2 are MNHNS and SASEGT. The CDR3 length is 19 residues. CDR3 loop: CASSKTWTGLLSGSNDLTF. The CDR3 DNA sequence: TGTGCCAGCAGTAAGACTTGGACAGGGTTGCTCTCTGGCTCCAACGACCTGACCTTC.

The rearrangement links TRBV24-1 to TRBJ2-5; 10 nucleotides match TRBD1. With V trimmed by 3 bases and J by 3 bases, 3 bases remained unmatched. Germline CDR1 KGHDR, CDR2 SFDVKD. The CDR3 length is 15 residues. The CDR3 nucleotides are TGTGCCACCAGTGATCCCGGGACAGGGGAAGAGACCCAGTACTTC. Translating gives CATSDPGTGEETQYF.

The genes are TRBV6-5 and TRBJ2-4; D ambiguous. Germline assignment: CDR1 MNHEY and CDR2 SVGAGI. The CDR3 totals 11 residues. Trimming took off 3 bases at V and 14 bases at J, with 11 bases between the two ends. For the CDR3, the DNA is TGTGCCAGCAGTTATGCTGGAGATAAGTACTTC. Its protein product is CASSYAGDKYF.

The chain links TRBV7-8 to TRBJ2-1, with a possible D match to TRBD1 (6 bases). TRBJ2-7 explains the end of the DNA better; the J call may be wrong. In germline, CDR1 is SGHVS, CDR2 FQNEAQ. The CDR3 is 14 amino acids. CDR3 in amino acids: CASSLERQDYEQYF. The CDR3 DNA reads as TGTGCCAGCAGCTTAGAGCGACAGGATTACGAGCAGTACTTC.

This chain uses TRBV6-1 with TRBJ2-1, with 7 bases identical to TRBD2. Germline V lookup: CDR1 MNHNS, CDR2 SASEGT. Trimming at V came to 2 bases and at J to 5 bases, leaving 9 bases not matched to a gene. This CDR3 comprises 16 residues. As DNA, the CDR3 is TGTGCCAGCAGTGAACTGGGAGGGGCTCGGGACAATGAGCAGTTCTTC. It codes for CASSELGGARDNEQFF.

This clonotype was seen at least ten times. The rearrangement uses TRBV7-2 and TRBJ2-1; 10 bases line up with TRBD2. V trimming: 5 bases; J trimming: 7 bases; junction bases outside the gene matches: 11. Germline CDR1 SGHTA, CDR2 FQGNSA. CDR3 length equals 16 residues. The CDR3 loop is CASSTQSGGVGNEQFF. The CDR3 DNA is TGTGCCAGCAGCACCCAAAGCGGGGGGGTTGGTAATGAGCAGTTCTTC. Using reference TRBV7-2 and TRBJ2-1 for the parts outside the CDR3, the full variable domain is GAGVSQSPSNKVTEKGKDVELRCDPISGHTALYWYRQSLGQGLEFLIYFQGNSAPDKSGLPSDRFSAERTGGSVSTLTIQRTQQEDSAVYLCASSTQSGGVGNEQFFGPGTRLTVL.

Sample share makes this clonotype large. This chain uses TRBV27 with TRBJ2-5, with TRBD1 matching 8 bases. The CDR3 loop spans 13 amino acids. Germline V gene sequence: CDR1 MNHEY, CDR2 SMNVEV (reference sequence). The V segment lost 6 bases and the J segment 5 bases; nucleotides outside the gene matches: 5. The CDR3 sequence: CASRRTGGETQYF. CDR3 nucleotide sequence: TGTGCCAGCAGGAGAACAGGGGGGGAGACCCAGTACTTC.

The table lists this clonotype with many counts. This chain connects TRBV10-1 to TRBJ2-2, with TRBD1 matching over 9 bases. CDR1 is WNHNN, CDR2 SYGVQD, per germline (reference sequence). The ends lost 3 bases at V and 7 bases at J; junction bases unmatched: 9. CDR3 length: 16 amino acids. CDR3 region: CASSDSGTGSHGELFF. The CDR3 DNA follows: TGCGCCAGCAGTGACTCCGGGACAGGGTCTCACGGGGAGCTGTTTTTT.

V gene TRBV5-4 combines with J gene TRBJ2-6; a weak D match, TRBD2 (6 bases). The V end lost 0 bases, the J end lost 0 bases, and 7 bases lay between the germline ends. Germline CDR1 reads SGHNT; CDR2 reads YYREEE (reference sequence). The CDR3 extends over 16 amino acids. CDR3 DNA: TGTGCCAGCAGCTTGGCCGGGGGCTCTGGGGCCAACGTCCTGACTTTC. The encoded protein is CASSLAGGSGANVLTF.

About this clonotype itself: Sequence at one end of the junction differs from germline and may be a read error. V is TRBV27 and J is TRBJ2-4, with 9 bases lining up with TRBD2. The CDR3 contains 19 residues. Germline CDR1 is MNHEY and CDR2 is SMNVEV (reference sequence). The CDR3 loop reads CASRATGLAGLSAKDIQYF. In nucleotides, the CDR3 is TGTGCCAGCAGAGCCACGGGGCTAGCGGGGCTGTCTGCCAAAGACATTCAGTATTTC.

Worth noting for this clonotype: A much larger clone sits a single nucleotide away, making a read error possible. The chain joins TRBV6-1 to TRBJ2-1, with 9 positions matching TRBD2. The germline V gene has CDR1 MNHNS and CDR2 SASEGT. The CDR3 runs to 14 residues. V dropped 6 bases and J dropped 13; count of bases not matched to a gene: 13. DNA for the CDR3: TGTGCCAGCAGGGCGGGAGGGCCGGGCGAGACCCAGTTCTTC. Its translation: CASRAGGPGETQFF.

CDR3 DNA: TGCGCCAGCAGCCGGGATCGCGGCTCTGGGGCCAACGTCCTGACTTTC. Protein sequence: CASSRDRGSGANVLTF. The chain couples TRBV10-2 to TRBJ2-6; possible D gene TRBD2, 5 bases. Germline CDR1 and CDR2: WSHSY and SAAADI. Trimming left V 6 bases short and J 0 bases short, with 12 bases between. The CDR3 runs to 16 residues.

This clonotype was observed a handful of times. This chain joins TRBV20-1 and TRBJ2-1; D possibly corresponds to TRBD1 (5 bases). Trimming stripped 7 bases from V and 7 bases from J, with 17 bases between. The germline gives CDR1 DFQATT, CDR2 SNEGSKA (reference sequence). The CDR3 extends over 13 amino acids. CDR3 amino acids: CSGGKALSNEQFF. The DNA of the CDR3 is TGCAGTGGGGGCAAGGCCCTGAGTAATGAGCAGTTCTTC.

The chain links TRBV7-2 to TRBJ2-3, with TRBD2 as a possible D gene (5 bases). This CDR3 contains 15 residues. Deletions cut 1 base from V and 9 bases from J, with 17 bases between. The germline V gene encodes CDR1 SGHTA and CDR2 FQGNSA. The CDR3 loop reads CASSLEGSSKETQYF. DNA for the CDR3: TGTGCCAGCAGCTTAGAGGGTTCTAGCAAAGAGACGCAGTATTTT.

Concerning this clonotype: Sequence at one end of the junction differs from germline and may be a read error. The chain has TRBV27 and TRBJ2-3; D call uncertain. The CDR3 contains 13 residues. The germline gives CDR1 MNHEY, CDR2 SMNVEV (reference sequence). CDR3 protein: CASRTQTTDTQYF. The CDR3 region has the DNA TGTGCCAGCAGGACCCAAACCACAGATACGCAGTATTTC.

This clonotype was counted ten times or more. The J gene is TRBJ2-1, the V gene TRBV12-3 or TRBV12-4; the D call may be TRBD1 or TRBD2 (5 bases each). Trimming took off 4 bases at V and 6 bases at J, with 7 bases between the two ends. The CDR3 has 12 residues. Written as DNA, the CDR3 is TGTGCCAGCAGTTCAGGGAGCAATGAGCAGTTCTTC. It translates to CASSSGSNEQFF.

The CDR3 sequence is CASGGRGGCSTETQYF. The CDR3 DNA reads as TGTGCCAGCGGGGGGCGAGGGGGCTGTAGCACAGAGACCCAGTATTTT. This rearrangement joins TRBV25-1 to TRBJ2-3, with a possible D match to TRBD1 (7 bases). V lost 8 bases to trimming and J lost 12 bases, with 30 bases between them. Per germline, CDR1 MGHDK and CDR2 SYGVNS. This CDR3 contains 16 residues.

This clonotype has ten or more counts. The DNA for the CDR3 is TGTGCCAGCAGTGACTCGAAAAGCGGGATTAACTACGAGCAGTACTTC. This gives the protein CASSDSKSGINYEQYF. The chain joins TRBV6-4 to TRBJ2-5, with 7 bases aligning to TRBD2. The DNA end favors TRBJ2-7, so the J call may be wrong. The CDR3 runs 16 residues. From germline, CDR1 is MRHNA and CDR2 SNTAGT.

This clonotype was detected a few times. The V gene is TRBV7-2, the J gene TRBJ2-1; 13 bases match TRBD2. CDR1 is SGHTA and CDR2 is FQGNSA in the germline V gene. Trimming cost V 5 bases and J 5 bases; bases outside gene matches: 3. The CDR3 totals 15 residues. CDR3 bases: TGTGCCAGCAGCCCGGGACTAGCGGGGAACAATGAGCAGTTCTTC. Translated, it gives CASSPGLAGNNEQFF.

As to this clonotype: This sequence may be a read error, since a much larger clone differs from it by one base. V is TRBV7-2 and J is TRBJ2-1; D is unclear. The assigned J gene may be wrong: the sequence end matches TRBJ2-7 better. The CDR3 totals 16 residues. Germline values: CDR1 SGHTA, CDR2 FQGNSA. Here the CDR3 reads CASNSPDASFYNEQYF. The CDR3 nucleotides are TGTGCCAGCAACTCCCCGGACGCATCTTTCTACAATGAGCAGTACTTC.

In its sample, this clonotype was seen a few times. The chain combines TRBV12-3 or TRBV12-4 with TRBJ2-4; tentative D call: TRBD2 (5 bases). The tail of the sequence fits TRBJ2-7 better, so the J call may be wrong. The CDR3 totals 12 residues. The CDR3 is CASREGLGEQYF. The CDR3 nucleotides are TGTGCCAGCAGAGAAGGACTTGGCGAGCAGTACTTC.

This clonotype is labeled as medium-sized. The chain has TRBV6-5 and TRBJ2-3, with 11 bases aligning to TRBD2. Germline CDR1 and CDR2: MNHEY and SVGAGI. With 6 bases clipped from V and 5 bases from J, the junction kept 7 bases outside the gene matches. The CDR3 has 15 amino acids. The CDR3 region has the DNA TGTGCCAGCAGCCTGGAGACTAGCGGGAAAGATACGCAGTATTTT. Its translation: CASSLETSGKDTQYF.

This clonotype showed up many times. This chain links TRBV10-3 with TRBJ2-3, with D uncertain. The CDR3 is 13 residues long. Germline V gives CDR1 ENHRY, CDR2 SYGVKD. Trimming took 9 bases from V and 2 from J, leaving 12 bases between them. The CDR3 DNA sequence: TGTGCCATTGCGAGGTCGTACACAGATACGCAGTATTTT. Translating gives CAIARSYTDTQYF.

This clonotype was detected only a few times. The rearrangement uses TRBV9 and TRBJ2-1, with D uncertain. The CDR3 spans 12 residues. Trimming cost V 4 bases and J 10 bases, with 12 bases left between them. CDR1 and CDR2 from the germline V gene are SGDLS and YYNGEE. CDR3: CASSPYQKEQFF. The CDR3 DNA reads as TGTGCCAGCAGCCCGTACCAGAAGGAGCAGTTCTTC.

This clonotype is classed as medium-sized (0.01 to 0.1%). The V gene is TRBV6-1, the J gene TRBJ2-1; 9 bases fit TRBD1. There are 15 residues in the CDR3. Germline-derived CDR1 and CDR2 are MNHNS and SASEGT. Germline trimming cut 2 bases from V and 6 bases from J; bases unmatched to any gene: 5. CDR3 amino acids: CASSEWGQGSNEQFF. In nucleotides, the CDR3 is TGTGCCAGCAGTGAATGGGGACAGGGAAGCAATGAGCAGTTCTTC.